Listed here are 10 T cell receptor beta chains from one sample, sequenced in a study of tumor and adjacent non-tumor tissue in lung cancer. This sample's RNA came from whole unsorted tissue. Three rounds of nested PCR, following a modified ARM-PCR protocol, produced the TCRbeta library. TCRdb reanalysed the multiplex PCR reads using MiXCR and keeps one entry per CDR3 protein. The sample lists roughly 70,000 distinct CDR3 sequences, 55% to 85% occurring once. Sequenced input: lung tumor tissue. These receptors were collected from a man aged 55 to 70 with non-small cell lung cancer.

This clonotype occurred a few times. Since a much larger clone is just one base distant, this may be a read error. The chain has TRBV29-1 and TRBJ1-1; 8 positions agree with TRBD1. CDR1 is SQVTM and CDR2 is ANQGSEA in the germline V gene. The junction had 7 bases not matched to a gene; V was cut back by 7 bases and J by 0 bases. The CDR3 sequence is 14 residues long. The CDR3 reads CSAESGQVNTEAFF. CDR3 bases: TGCAGCGCTGAGTCGGGACAGGTGAACACTGAAGCTTTCTTT.

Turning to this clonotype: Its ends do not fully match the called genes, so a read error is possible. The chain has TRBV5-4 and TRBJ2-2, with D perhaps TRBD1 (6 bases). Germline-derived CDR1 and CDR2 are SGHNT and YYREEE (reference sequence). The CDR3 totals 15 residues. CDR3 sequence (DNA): TGTGCCAGAAGCGTCCTGGACAGTTTAGCCGGGGAGCTGCTTTTT. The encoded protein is CARSVLDSLAGELLF.

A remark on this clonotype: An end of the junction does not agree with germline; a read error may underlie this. This CDR3 is CSTSQTWTNEKLLF. In DNA form, the CDR3 reads TGCAGTACTAGCCAGACGTGGACTAATGAAAAACTGCTTTTT. The chain couples TRBV20-1 to TRBJ1-4; D remains unclear. CDR1 is DFQATT and CDR2 is SNEGSKA in the germline V gene (reference sequence). The CDR3 spans 14 residues.

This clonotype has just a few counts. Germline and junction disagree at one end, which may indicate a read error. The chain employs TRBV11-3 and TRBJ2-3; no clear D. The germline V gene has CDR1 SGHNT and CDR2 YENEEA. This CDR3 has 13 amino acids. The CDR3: CVSSLVPQDTQYF. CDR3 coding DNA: TGTGTCAGCAGCTTGGTCCCCCAAGATACACAGTATTTT. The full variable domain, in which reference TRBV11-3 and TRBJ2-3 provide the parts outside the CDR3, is EAGVVQSPRYKIIEKKQPVAFWCNPISGHNTLYWYLQNLGQGPELLIRYENEEAVDDSQLPKDRFSAERLKGVDSTLKIQPAELGDSAVYLCVSSLVPQDTQYFGPGTRLTVL.

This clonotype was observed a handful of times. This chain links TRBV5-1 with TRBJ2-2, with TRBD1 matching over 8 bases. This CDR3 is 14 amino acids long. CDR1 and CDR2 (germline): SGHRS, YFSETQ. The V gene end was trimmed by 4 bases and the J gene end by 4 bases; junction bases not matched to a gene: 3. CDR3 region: CASSRDRGTGELFF. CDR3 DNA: TGCGCCAGCAGCCGCGACAGGGGCACCGGGGAGCTGTTTTTT.

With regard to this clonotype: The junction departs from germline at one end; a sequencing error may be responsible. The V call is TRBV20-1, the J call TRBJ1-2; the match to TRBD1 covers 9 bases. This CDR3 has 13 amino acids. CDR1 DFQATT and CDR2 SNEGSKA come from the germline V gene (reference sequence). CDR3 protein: CSTRDGTGYGDTF. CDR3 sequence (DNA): TGCAGTACTAGAGATGGGACAGGGTATGGTGACACCTTC.

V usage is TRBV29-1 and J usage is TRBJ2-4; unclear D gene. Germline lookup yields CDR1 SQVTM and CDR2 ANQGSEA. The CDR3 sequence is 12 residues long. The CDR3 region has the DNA TGCAGTGTATGGGTATGGCGAAACATTCAGTACTTC. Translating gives CSVWVWRNIQYF.

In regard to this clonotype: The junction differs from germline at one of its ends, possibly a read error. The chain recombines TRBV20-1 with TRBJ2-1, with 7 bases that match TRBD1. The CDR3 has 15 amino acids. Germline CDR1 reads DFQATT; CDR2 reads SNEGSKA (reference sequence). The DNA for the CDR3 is TGCAATGCTAGGGGGACAGCTCAGAACTACAATGAGCAGTTCTTC. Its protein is CNARGTAQNYNEQFF.

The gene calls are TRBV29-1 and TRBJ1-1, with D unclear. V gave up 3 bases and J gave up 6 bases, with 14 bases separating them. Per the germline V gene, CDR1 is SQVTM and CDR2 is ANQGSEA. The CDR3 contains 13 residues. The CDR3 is CSVEVPRFAEAFF. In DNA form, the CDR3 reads TGCAGCGTTGAGGTCCCCAGGTTTGCTGAAGCTTTCTTT.

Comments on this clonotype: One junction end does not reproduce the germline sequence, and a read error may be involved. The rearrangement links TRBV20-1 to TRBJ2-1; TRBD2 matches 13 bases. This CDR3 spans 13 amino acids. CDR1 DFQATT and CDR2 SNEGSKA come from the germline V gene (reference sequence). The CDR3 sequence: CSAGGLAGVGQVF. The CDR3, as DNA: TGCAGTGCTGGCGGACTAGCGGGAGTTGGGCAGGTCTTC.